Listed here are 9 T cell receptor beta chains from one sample, sequenced in a study of T-cell memory formation after mild COVID-19 (dated by TCRdb to the early 2020s). The library was obtained by 5' RACE. Sequencing took place on an Illumina NovaSeq 6000. In TCRdb, the public reads were trimmed at Q25 with fastp and aligned with MiXCR, with productive beta chains retained. Every entry covers one CDR3 protein and lists the most common genes and DNA from its rows. Present in this sample are 300,000 or so distinct CDR3 sequences, around 15% of which were seen just once. The ten largest account for approximately 23% of the sample. Sequenced input: PBMCs or a T cell subset sorted from them (not recorded which). The receptor source for this set is a man in his late teens or twenties who had mild COVID-19 (a few samples of this study predate the infection). The sample titles of this study are shuffled in the database, so cell type and time point are left out; the donor was told from shared clones.

The rearrangement links TRBV7-3 to TRBJ2-5; D is tentatively TRBD1 or TRBD2 (6 bases each). Trimming took 6 bases from V and 5 from J, leaving 13 bases between them. This CDR3 has 13 amino acids. Germline V gene sequence: CDR1 SGHTA, CDR2 FQGTGA. CDR3 protein: CASSPRGLETQYF. CDR3 sequence (DNA): TGTGCCAGCAGTCCCCGGGGGCTGGAGACCCAGTACTTC.

The gene calls are TRBV4-3 and TRBJ2-7; D is possibly TRBD1 (6 bases). Trimming pared 5 bases from V and 2 bases from J, leaving 13 bases between. Germline CDR1 is LGHNA and CDR2 is YSLEER. The CDR3 is made up of 14 amino acids. The CDR3 DNA is TGCGCCAGCAGCAAGGGGGACGGGACCTACGAGCAGTACTTC. It translates to CASSKGDGTYEQYF.

This clonotype has more than one count but fewer than ten. V is TRBV5-1 and J is TRBJ1-3; a possible D gene is TRBD1 (6 bases). The germline gives CDR1 SGHRS, CDR2 YFSETQ. V dropped 1 base and J dropped 4 bases, with 12 bases sitting between them. The CDR3 loop spans 15 amino acids. As DNA, the CDR3 is TGCGCCAGCAGCTTGACGGGGGCGGTCGGAAACACCATATATTTT. Protein sequence: CASSLTGAVGNTIYF.

The chain carries TRBV3-1 and TRBJ2-7; 8 positions agree with TRBD1. Trimming removed 0 bases from V and 3 bases from J; junction bases left unmatched: 16. The CDR3 extends over 19 amino acids. The germline gives CDR1 LGHDT, CDR2 YNNKEL (reference sequence). The CDR3 sequence is CASSQEALGPRQGSYEQYV. The DNA for the CDR3 is TGTGCCAGCAGCCAAGAAGCCCTCGGCCCAAGACAGGGGAGCTACGAGCAGTACGTC.

This clonotype was recorded a few times. The rearrangement links TRBV12-3 or TRBV12-4 to TRBJ2-6, with D possibly being TRBD1 (5 bases). CDR3 size: 15 residues. Trimming removed 5 bases from V and 1 base from J, with 9 bases in between. The CDR3 DNA follows: TGTGCCAGCAGTCAAGGGGTATCTGGGGCCAACGTCCTGACTTTC. It yields the protein CASSQGVSGANVLTF.

The rearrangement uses TRBV28 and TRBJ1-5, with TRBD1 as a possible D gene (5 bases). V lost 8 bases to trimming and J lost 1 base, with 15 bases between them. This CDR3 has 15 amino acids. Germline CDR1 MDHEN, CDR2 SYDVKM. In DNA, the CDR3 is TGTGCCAGCGGCCTGGGGGAGGCGAGCAATCAGCCCCAGCATTTT. It specifies CASGLGEASNQPQHF.

This clonotype was seen a few times. This chain joins TRBV19 and TRBJ2-7, with 10 bases identical to TRBD1. V was clipped by 3 bases and J by 2 bases; unmatched bases: 4. The CDR3 has 15 amino acids. Germline V gene data show CDR1 as LNHDA and CDR2 as SQIVND (reference sequence). The CDR3 DNA follows: TGTGCCAGTAGTATTTGGGGACAGGGGCCCTACGAGCAGTACTTC. Translating it yields CASSIWGQGPYEQYF.

This clonotype was seen only a few times. The rearrangement links TRBV7-2 to TRBJ2-2; D not certain. Trimming left V 3 bases short and J 3 bases short, with 5 bases between. CDR1 SGHTA and CDR2 FQGNSA come from the germline V gene. This CDR3 region has 13 residues. The CDR3 sequence: CASSFQHTGELFF. CDR3 DNA: TGTGCCAGCAGCTTCCAACACACCGGGGAGCTGTTTTTT.

The rearrangement links TRBV4-2 to TRBJ1-5; tentative D call: TRBD1 (5 bases). V was clipped by 3 bases and J by 5 bases, with 14 bases between them. Germline V gives CDR1 LGHNA, CDR2 YNFKEQ. This CDR3 is 15 amino acids long. The CDR3, as DNA: TGTGCCAGCAGCCAGGGGGAAGGAAGGTATCAGCCCCAGCATTTT. It codes for CASSQGEGRYQPQHF.